The clone carrying this T cell receptor (beta chain) was detected only once. Its matching antigen is unknown. The data were taken from a study of identifying expanded T cells in peripheral blood. Study results and caveats: Differentially abundant clones: about 1.2 between replicates, roughly 16 at around 15 days, under 25 at four. Clone count variance between approximately two-week samples rose with total template count.

The length of the CDR3 is 14 residues. Germline CDR1 SGHDN, CDR2 FVKESK. V lost 4 bases to trimming and J lost 4 bases, with 14 bases between them. Collection occurred without any documented infections or immune events in donors. Sequenced by immunoSEQ multiplex PCR; TCRdb stores in-frame clones only, minus some. This table has approximately 85,000 clones, approximately 85% appearing once. This clonotype originated in a person aged 18 to 70 in good health. Material: blood. The chain couples TRBV14 to TRBJ2-7; D assignment may be TRBD1 or TRBD2 (5 bases each). In DNA, the CDR3 is TGTGCCAGCAGCCCCGGGGCCGGCCTTTACGAGCAGTACTTC. Its protein product is CASSPGAGLYEQYF. The full variable domain, in which reference TRBV14 and TRBJ2-7 provide the parts outside the CDR3, is EAGVTQFPSHSVIEKGQTVTLRCDPISGHDNLYWYRRVMGKEIKFLLHFVKESKQDESGMPNNRFLAERTGGTYSTLKVQPAELEDSGVYFCASSPGAGLYEQYFGPGTRLTVT.